These 7 T cell receptor beta chains originate from one sample sequenced in a study of shared clonotypes between healthy human individuals. Profiling relied on immunoSEQ multiplex PCR, and the TCRdb table lists in-frame clones only, not all of them. This table holds 2 million to 2.5 million clones, just under 95% found once. The source material was naive CD4+ T cells from PBMCs. Indicated subset: CD45RA+ positively selected. These receptors originate from a man aged 18 to 35 in good health. Some clones in this sample may be carry-over from other donors' samples.

The chain joins TRBV28 to TRBJ1-4; D is perhaps TRBD1 (5 bases). Trimming removed 3 bases at V and 2 bases at J, with 7 bases between. The germline V gene encodes CDR1 MDHEN and CDR2 SYDVKM. There are 14 residues in the CDR3. The CDR3 here is CASSLRQTNEKLFF. The CDR3 coding sequence is TGTGCCAGCAGTTTGCGACAGACTAATGAAAAACTGTTTTTT.

The CDR3 DNA is TGTGCCAGCAGCTTAGGACGCGGAGAGACCCAGTACTTC. Its translation is CASSLGRGETQYF. J is TRBJ2-5 and V is TRBV2; D gene unclear. Trimming removed 6 bases from V and 4 bases from J, with 12 bases in between. The CDR3 runs 13 residues. Germline-derived CDR1 and CDR2 are SNHLY and FYNNEI.

This rearrangement joins TRBV19 to TRBJ1-1, with 9 bases identical to TRBD1. Trimming at V came to 7 bases and at J to 0 bases, leaving 12 bases not matched to a gene. The CDR3 totals 17 residues. Germline CDR1 and CDR2: LNHDA and SQIVND (reference sequence). CDR3 amino acids: CASIAGQGPRMNTEAFF. The CDR3 nucleotides are TGTGCCAGTATAGCCGGACAGGGGCCTCGGATGAACACTGAAGCTTTCTTT.

The chain uses TRBV30 and TRBJ2-7; 11 bases align to TRBD2. The germline V gene encodes CDR1 GTSNPN and CDR2 SVGIG (reference sequence). The CDR3 extends over 12 amino acids. V shed 5 bases, J shed 3 bases, and the junction held 0 bases outside the gene matches. CDR3 residues: CAWGTSGYEQYF. For the CDR3, the DNA is TGTGCCTGGGGGACTAGCGGCTACGAGCAGTACTTC.

To note about this clone: This CDR3 is also generated by other DNA sequences in the sample. The genes are TRBV5-1 and TRBJ2-1, with D possibly being TRBD1 or TRBD2 (5 bases each). Germline CDR1 reads SGHRS; CDR2 reads YFSETQ. The CDR3 is 14 amino acids. V was shortened by 0 bases and J by 2 bases, with 6 bases between the two germline ends. The CDR3 region is CASSLGGPYNEQFF. CDR3 DNA sequence: TGCGCCAGCAGCTTGGGGGGACCCTACAATGAGCAGTTCTTC.

The chain links TRBV9 to TRBJ2-3, with TRBD2 identical over 9 bases. Germline CDR1 SGDLS, CDR2 YYNGEE. CDR3 length: 14 amino acids. V shed 7 bases and J 4 bases; nucleotides not matched to a gene: 7. CDR3 region: CASGPREGADTQYF. In DNA, the CDR3 is TGTGCCAGCGGTCCGCGGGAGGGTGCAGATACGCAGTATTTT.

The CDR3 DNA reads TGTGCCAGCAGCTTGGCCCCTAGGGATACGCAGTATTTT. The encoded protein is CASSLAPRDTQYF. The chain links TRBV5-4 to TRBJ2-3; D unresolved. The CDR3 is 13 residues long. The V end was cut by 0 bases, the J end by 6 bases, with 8 bases between. Germline CDR1 SGHNT, CDR2 YYREEE (reference sequence).